The T cell receptor beta chain described here comes from a study of human T cells and chemical hapten exposure. Study-wide context: Per-sample TCR yield variability stemmed mainly from small pooled library volume differences.

In its sample, this clonotype was seen many times. Its cognate antigen is unknown. The CDR3 extends over 15 amino acids. With 0 bases removed from V and 3 bases from J, the gap between germline ends came to 9 bases. From germline, CDR1 is ENHRY and CDR2 SYGVKD. The time point is: healthy volunteer bleed at 2 weeks. Sequencing started from total RNA isolated from unfractionated whole blood. Points from the study as a whole: After DPC sensitization, TCRs above 1 in 1000 frequency showed no change.

The library gave individual cDNA molecules unique molecular identifiers. Per the original data handling: Sample TCR counts, which ranged from about 20,000 to 690,600, had a median of 95,638. In TCRdb, the RACE reads were re-called with MiXCR into one record per CDR3 protein. Clone size and V and J calls follow TCRdb, not the original study. The sample shows 30,000 or so distinct CDR3 sequences, around 7.4% of them seen only once. Sequences were obtained from whole blood. The rearrangement uses TRBV10-3 and TRBJ2-4; D is perhaps TRBD1 (6 bases). This TCR came from a human donor in good health. Some clones in this sample may be carry-over from other donors' samples. This CDR3 is CAISESGTIKNIQYF. DNA of the CDR3: TGTGCCATCAGTGAGTCTGGGACAATCAAAAACATTCAGTACTTC.